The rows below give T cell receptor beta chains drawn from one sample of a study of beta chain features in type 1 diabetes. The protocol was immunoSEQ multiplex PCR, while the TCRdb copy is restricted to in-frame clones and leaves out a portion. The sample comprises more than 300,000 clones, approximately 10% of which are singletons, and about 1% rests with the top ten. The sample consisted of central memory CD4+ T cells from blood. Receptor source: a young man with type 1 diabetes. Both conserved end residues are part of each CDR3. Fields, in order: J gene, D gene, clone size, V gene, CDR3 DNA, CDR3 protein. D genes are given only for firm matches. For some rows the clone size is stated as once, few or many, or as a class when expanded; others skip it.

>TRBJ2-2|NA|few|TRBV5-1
TGCGCCACCGGACAGTCCGCGAACACCGGGGAGCTGTTTTTT
CATGQSANTGELFF
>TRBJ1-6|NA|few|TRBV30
TGTGCCTGGAGTGTACTTTACTTGAGCTCCTATAATTCACCCCTCCACTTT
CAWSVLYLSSYNSPLHF
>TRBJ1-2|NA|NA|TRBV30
TGTGCCTGGAGCCGTCTGGATTTAGATGGCTACACCTTC
CAWSRLDLDGYTF
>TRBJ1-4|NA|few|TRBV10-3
TGTGCCATCAAAAGGGAGCTTAATGAAAAACTGTTTTTT
CAIKRELNEKLFF
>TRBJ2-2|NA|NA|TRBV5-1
TGCGCCAGCAGCTTCAGCGGCACCACCGGGGAGCTGTTTTTT
CASSFSGTTGELFF
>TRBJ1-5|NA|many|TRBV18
TGTGCCAGCTCACCAGGGGCAGCCGGGGATCAGCCCCAGCATTTT
CASSPGAAGDQPQHF
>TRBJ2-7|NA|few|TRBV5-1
TGCGCCAGCGGTACGGGGGTCTACGAGCAGTACTTC
CASGTGVYEQYF
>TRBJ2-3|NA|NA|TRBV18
TGTGCCAGCTCACCACCGGGGGGCATGAGCACAGATACGCAGTATTTT
CASSPPGGMSTDTQYF
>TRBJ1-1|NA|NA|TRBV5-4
TGTGCCAGCAGCTTGGAGACCCGCGGCACTGAAGCTTTCTTT
CASSLETRGTEAFF
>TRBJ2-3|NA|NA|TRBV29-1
TGCAGCGGGAATCCTAGCACAGATACGCAGTATTTT
CSGNPSTDTQYF
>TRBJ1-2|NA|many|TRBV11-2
TGTGCCAGCAGCTTAATTGCCCAGGAGTACACCTTC
CASSLIAQEYTF
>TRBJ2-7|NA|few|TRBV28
TGTGCCAGCAGTTTTGTGGCCCTCTCCTACGAGCAGTACTTC
CASSFVALSYEQYF
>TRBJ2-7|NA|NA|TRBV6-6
TGTGCCAGCAGTTACGGGGGAGTAAATCCCTACGAGCAGTACTTC
CASSYGGVNPYEQYF
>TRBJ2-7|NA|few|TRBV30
TGTGCCTGGAGTGTTGGGGTTTACGAGCAGTACTTC
CAWSVGVYEQYF
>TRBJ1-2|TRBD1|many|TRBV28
TGTGCCAGCAGTTTGGGACAGGGGGCAGGTGGCTACACCTTC
CASSLGQGAGGYTF
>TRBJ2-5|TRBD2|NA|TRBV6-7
TGTGCCAGCAGCGAGGAAAAAGCGGGAATACGACAAGAGACCCAGTACTTC
CASSEEKAGIRQETQYF
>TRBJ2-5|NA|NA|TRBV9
TGTGCCAGCAGCGGTGGGGGGAACCAAGAGACCCAGTACTTC
CASSGGGNQETQYF
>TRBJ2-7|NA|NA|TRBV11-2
TGTGCCAGCAGCTTAGCTGGGACGGCCAACGACTTC
CASSLAGTANDF
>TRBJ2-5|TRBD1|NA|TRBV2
TGTGCCAGCACTGGGACAGCCGTAAGTCAAGAGACCCAGTACTTC
CASTGTAVSQETQYF
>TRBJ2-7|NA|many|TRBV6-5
TGTGCCAGCAGTTACCTCCCGGGTTCCAACTACGAGCAGTACTTC
CASSYLPGSNYEQYF
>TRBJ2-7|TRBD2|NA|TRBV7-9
TGTGCCAGCAGCCAGAGACGGGAGGGTAGTAGGAACGAGCAGTACTTC
CASSQRREGSRNEQYF
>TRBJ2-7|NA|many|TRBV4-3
TGCGCCAGCAGCCAAAATATACAGGGAATCGAGCAGTACTTC
CASSQNIQGIEQYF
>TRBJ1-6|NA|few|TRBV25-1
TGTGCCAGCAGTGTCGGAGAGTATAATTCACCCCTCCACTTT
CASSVGEYNSPLHF
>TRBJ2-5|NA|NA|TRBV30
TGTGCCTGGCAGAGGGTAGGGGTGGAGACCCAGTACTTC
CAWQRVGVETQYF
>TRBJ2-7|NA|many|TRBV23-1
TGCGCCAGCAGTCGTGGAGCCTACGAGCAGTACTTC
CASSRGAYEQYF
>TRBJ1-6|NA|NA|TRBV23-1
TGCGCCAGCAGTCAGTCCCCAATTGGTAGCTCCTATAATTCACCCCTCCACTTT
CASSQSPIGSSYNSPLHF
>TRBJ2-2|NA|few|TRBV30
TGTGCCTGGAGCGTACAGGGAACCGGGGAGCTGTTTTTT
CAWSVQGTGELFF
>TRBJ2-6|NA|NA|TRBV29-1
TGCAGCGTCCAAGGAGCTTCTGGGGCCAACGTCCTGACTTTC
CSVQGASGANVLTF
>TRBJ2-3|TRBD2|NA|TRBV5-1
TGCGCCAGCAGCCCCTTAGCGGGGGCGGGCACAGATACGCAGTATTTT
CASSPLAGAGTDTQYF